The clone carrying this T cell receptor (beta chain) was detected many times. What it binds is not known. This sample is part of a study of blood T cells in healthy people across ages. Staff drew 9 to 10 milliliters of peripheral blood from each donor. Using a J-beta primer mix together with a sample-barcoded 5' primer, a second PCR was run for about 6 to 11 cycles. Tags on each cDNA molecule came from a template-switch adaptor with 12 random nucleotides. From each sample, at least 2.5 million paired-end reads containing CDR3 were obtained. TCRdb processed the 5' RACE reads anew with MiXCR; each CDR3 protein has one entry. The sample has around 710,000 distinct CDR3 sequences; 40% to 45% are singletons. CDR3 length: 17 amino acids. The junction had 8 bases not matched to a gene; V was cut back by 4 bases and J by 4 bases. Germline lookup yields CDR1 LGHDT and CDR2 YNNKEL (reference sequence). General study results and limits: Versus aged donors, long-lived donors had higher diversity and more naive CD4+ cells.

This TCR was sampled from a woman in her fifties or sixties in good health. Sequencing used blood. The chain employs TRBV3-1 and TRBJ2-1; 12 nucleotides align to TRBD2. CDR3 bases: TGTGCCAGCAGCCTCTCGACTAGCGGGAGCTATTACAATGAGCAGTTCTTC. This codes for CASSLSTSGSYYNEQFF.